This T cell receptor beta chain appears in the sequencing data of a study of graft-versus-host responses after intestinal transplantation. Study-wide results and caveats: Ileal or blood samples showed some GvH clones first, and such clones were also found in recipient marrow.

Sequenced by immunoSEQ multiplex PCR; TCRdb stores in-frame clones only, minus some. The table lists some 90,000 clones, about 90% of them singletons. To note about this clone: Its target is not known.

Germline CDR1 reads MNHEY; CDR2 reads SVGAGI. The CDR3 contains 13 residues. Trimming pared 5 bases from V and 7 bases from J, leaving 14 bases between. The receptor's source is a human donor who was the organ donor for an intestinal transplant. The chain uses TRBV6-5 and TRBJ1-2; D gene uncertain. This specimen consisted of unstimulated CD8+ T cells sorted from spleen or lymph node cells, obtained before transplant. Written as DNA, the CDR3 is TGTGCCAGCAGTCTTGACATCCTCGGTGGCTACACCTTC. Protein: CASSLDILGGYTF.